A selection of T cell receptor beta chains follows, all from one sample in a study of OX40 agonist ivuxolimab in advanced cancers. Generated by immunoSEQ multiplex PCR, the TCRdb table keeps only in-frame clones and is missing some. Seen here are nearly 95,000 clones, 90% to 95% observed once, and the top ten hold about 2.6%. The sample in question was CD4+ or CD8+ T cells sorted from blood, obtained in a trial of the OX40 agonist ivuxolimab. These receptors were taken from an adult with an advanced solid tumor such as melanoma, head and neck, liver or kidney cancer. Both conserved end residues are part of each CDR3. Fields, in order: J gene, D gene, clone size, V gene, CDR3 DNA, CDR3 protein. A D gene is named only where the DNA matches it firmly. The listing skips clone size in some rows; elsewhere it reads once, few, many or a size class.

TRBJ1-2 | - | - | TRBV13 | TGTGCCAGCAGCTTAGGCCTTCCGGACCTCTATGGCTACACCTTC | CASSLGLPDLYGYTF
TRBJ2-1 | - | - | TRBV4-1 | TGCGCCAGCAGCCAGAGGGTGGGAGCACCGAACCTCCCGGTAGGGCAGTTCTTC | CASSQRVGAPNLPVGQFF
TRBJ1-3 | - | - | TRBV15 | TGTGCCACCAGCGTTAGGAGGGAAACTGGAAACACCATATATTTT | CATSVRRETGNTIYF
TRBJ2-7 | - | - | TRBV27 | TGTGCCAGCAGCCTCGTCTGGGACGGGACCTACGAGCAGTACTTC | CASSLVWDGTYEQYF
TRBJ2-2 | TRBD1 | few | TRBV10-1 | TGCGCCAGCTCAGGGGGCTTCGGGGAGCTGTTTTTT | CASSGGFGELFF
TRBJ1-2 | - | - | TRBV4-1 | TGCGCCAGCAGCCAAGAAATGGTACGGGGATATGGCTACACCTTC | CASSQEMVRGYGYTF
TRBJ2-7 | TRBD1 | - | TRBV13 | TGTGCCAGCAGCTTAGCACAGGGGACCCACGAGCAGTACTTC | CASSLAQGTHEQYF
TRBJ2-3 | - | - | TRBV19 | TGTGCCAGTAGTACCCTCGCTACCGCTAGCACAGATACGCAGTATTTT | CASSTLATASTDTQYF
TRBJ2-1 | - | few | TRBV14 | TGTGCCAGCAGCCAAAGCCCCCTCGGGGAGCAGTTCTTC | CASSQSPLGEQFF
TRBJ2-3 | TRBD2 | - | TRBV7-2 | TGTGCCAGCAGCAGAAGACTAGCGGGAAGGTGGGAGGGAGATACGCAGTATTTT | CASSRRLAGRWEGDTQYF
TRBJ2-1 | - | - | TRBV5-8 | TGTGCCAGCAGCTTGCCCGGGACGAGGAATGAGCAGTTCTTC | CASSLPGTRNEQFF
TRBJ2-7 | TRBD2 | - | TRBV14 | TGTGCCAGCAGCCAATTAGCGGGTGGTTCCTACGAGCAGTACTTC | CASSQLAGGSYEQYF
TRBJ2-1 | - | - | TRBV6-4 | TGTGCCAGCAGTGATAGAGTAGCGCCAGCATACAATGAGCAGTTCTTC | CASSDRVAPAYNEQFF
TRBJ2-7 | - | - | TRBV5-1 | TGCGCCAGCAGCCCGTCCGGGGTCGAGCAGTACTTC | CASSPSGVEQYF
TRBJ2-5 | TRBD2 | - | TRBV27 | TGTGCCAGCAGTTCCCCGACTAGCGGGGGGCTCGAAGAGACCCAGTACTTC | CASSSPTSGGLEETQYF
TRBJ1-5 | TRBD1 | once | TRBV27 | TGTGCCAGCAGTTTACAGGGGGACAATCAGCCCCAGCATTTT | CASSLQGDNQPQHF
TRBJ2-1 | TRBD2 | - | TRBV9 | TGTGCCAGCAGCGTAGATAGCGGGGGGGTCAATGAGCAGTTCTTC | CASSVDSGGVNEQFF
TRBJ2-1 | - | - | TRBV6-5 | TGTGCCAGCAGTTACTCCCCGGGGGTCTACAATGAGCAGTTCTTC | CASSYSPGVYNEQFF
TRBJ2-5 | - | - | TRBV5-6 | TGTGCCAGCAGCTTGCCGACAGCCCAAGAGACCCAGTACTTC | CASSLPTAQETQYF
TRBJ1-1 | - | - | TRBV27 | TGTGCCAGCAGTTTAGCTAGATACACTGAAGCTTTCTTT | CASSLARYTEAFF
TRBJ2-2 | - | - | TRBV5-1 | TGCGCCAGCAGCTTGGGACTCCCGGGCACCGGGGAGCTGTTTTTT | CASSLGLPGTGELFF
TRBJ2-7 | - | once | TRBV27 | TGTGCCAGCAGGTCCGGGTTGGCCTACGAGCAGTACTTC | CASRSGLAYEQYF
TRBJ1-1 | - | - | TRBV5-1 | TGCGCCAGCAGCCTAGGGGTGAACACTGAAGCTTTCTTT | CASSLGVNTEAFF
TRBJ1-2 | - | - | TRBV27 | TGTGCCAGCAGTTTTGATAGGGGAAGGGGCTACACCTTC | CASSFDRGRGYTF
TRBJ2-1 | - | - | TRBV7-9 | TGTGCCAGCAGCGCAATACGGAGTGAGCAGTTCTTC | CASSAIRSEQFF
TRBJ2-3 | - | - | TRBV9 | TGTGCCAGCAGCGTAGGCTCCGGGGCGGATACGCAGTATTTT | CASSVGSGADTQYF
TRBJ1-2 | - | - | TRBV11-3 | TGTGCCAGCAGCGGCCGGGACTACTATGGCTACACCTTC | CASSGRDYYGYTF
TRBJ1-2 | - | - | TRBV7-3 | TGTGCCAGCAGCTTAAATGACGAGACCACCACCGGCTACACCTTC | CASSLNDETTTGYTF
TRBJ2-5 | - | - | TRBV19 | TGTGCCAGTAGTATACACGGCAGGCAAGAGACCCAGTACTTC | CASSIHGRQETQYF